This passage covers 7 T cell receptor beta chains from one sample sequenced in a study of T-cell memory formation after mild COVID-19. In TCRdb, the 5' RACE reads were re-called with MiXCR into one record per CDR3 protein. The table shows 300,000 to 400,000 distinct CDR3 sequences, with about an eighth occurring only once. Sequencing was performed on PBMCs or a T cell subset sorted from them (not recorded which). Receptor source: a man between 18 and 35 years old who had mild COVID-19 (a few samples of this study predate the infection). Cell type and time point are not known.

The rearrangement joins TRBV5-5 to TRBJ1-5, with unresolved D. CDR3 length: 15 residues. In germline, CDR1 is SGHKS, CDR2 YYEKEE (reference sequence). V dropped 4 bases and J dropped 0 bases, with 11 bases sitting between them. The CDR3, as DNA: TGTGCCAGCAGCCCCCAGCCTTATAGCAATCAGCCCCAGCATTTT. This encodes CASSPQPYSNQPQHF.

In this sample, this clonotype turned up a few times. V is TRBV4-1 and J is TRBJ1-2, with D maybe TRBD1 (5 bases). The length of the CDR3 is 17 residues. V was cut by 5 bases and J by 9 bases, with 28 bases left in between. Germline assignment: CDR1 MGHRA and CDR2 YSYEKL. The CDR3 is CASSSFRVGVAGFRYTF. The DNA for the CDR3 is TGCGCCAGCAGCTCGTTCAGGGTAGGAGTGGCAGGTTTTCGCTACACCTTC.

In DNA, the CDR3 is TGTGCCACCAGCAGAGGAGGGAAGGGCTACGAGCAGTACTTC. Translating gives CATSRGGKGYEQYF. This chain connects TRBV15 to TRBJ2-7; perhaps TRBD2 as D (5 bases). The CDR3 runs to 14 residues. Per germline, CDR1 LNHNV and CDR2 YYDKDF (reference sequence). The V and J ends lost 1 base and 3 bases respectively, with 10 bases between them.

This clonotype was detected only a few times. The CDR3 loop is CASSQVGQINQPQHF. CDR3 bases: TGCGCCAGCAGCCAAGTCGGACAGATCAATCAGCCCCAGCATTTT. The V call is TRBV4-1, the J call TRBJ1-5; D might be TRBD1 (6 bases). The CDR3 has 15 amino acids. CDR1 MGHRA and CDR2 YSYEKL come from the germline V gene. Deletions cut 1 base from V and 3 bases from J, with 10 bases between.

This clonotype came up a few times. The chain joins TRBV20-1 to TRBJ1-1; no reliable D call. The CDR3 consists of 12 residues. Trimming removed 3 bases at V and 5 bases at J, with 10 bases between. Per the germline V gene, CDR1 is DFQATT and CDR2 is SNEGSKA (reference sequence). The CDR3 here is CSARASGTEAFF. Written as DNA, the CDR3 is TGCAGTGCTAGGGCCAGCGGTACTGAAGCTTTCTTT.

The chain joins TRBV10-3 to TRBJ1-3; D is unclear. The CDR3 extends over 14 amino acids. CDR1 ENHRY and CDR2 SYGVKD come from the germline V gene. V lost 3 bases and J lost 4, with 10 bases in between. The CDR3 bases are TGTGCCATCAGTGATCCCGTCTACGGAAACACCATATATTTT. Protein product: CAISDPVYGNTIYF.

This chain connects TRBV3-1 to TRBJ2-7; D perhaps matches TRBD1 (7 bases). V was pared by 5 bases and J by 6 bases, with 20 bases between. The CDR3 is 15 amino acids. Per the germline V gene, CDR1 is LGHDT and CDR2 is YNNKEL (reference sequence). This chain's CDR3 is CASSFRGTESLEQYF. Here the CDR3 DNA reads TGTGCCAGCAGCTTCCGCGGGACAGAAAGCCTCGAGCAGTACTTC.